Listed below are T cell receptor beta chains from one sample, sequenced in a study of cytomegalovirus exposure and HLA in healthy donors. The repertoire was sequenced with immunoSEQ multiplex PCR; TCRdb's copy has only in-frame clones and lacks some. Of a few hundred thousand clones listed, approximately 80% are singletons. Sequencing used PBMCs. The receptors were sampled from a girl aged 10 to 17 in good health and CMV-seronegative. CDR3s leave out the opening cysteine and the closing phenylalanine or tryptophan. D genes are given only for firm matches.

CDR3: ASSWNSASSYNEQF
V: TRBV27
J: TRBJ2-1
D: .

CDR3: ASSFTGRPYEQY
V: TRBV28
J: TRBJ2-7
D: .

CDR3: ASSGLITEAF
V: TRBV28
J: TRBJ1-1
D: .

CDR3: ASSFGQGVSVDTQY
V: TRBV5-1
J: TRBJ2-3
D: TRBD1

CDR3: ASSWTSGDSTGELF
V: TRBV2
J: TRBJ2-2
D: TRBD2

CDR3: ASSAGTGYNEQF
V: TRBV19
J: TRBJ2-1
D: TRBD1

CDR3: ASSNPGTGGHTNEKLF
V: TRBV19
J: TRBJ1-4
D: TRBD1

CDR3: ASSPRPGQGAFEQF
V: TRBV18
J: TRBJ2-1
D: TRBD1

CDR3: ASSSPTSHQY
V: TRBV7-6
J: TRBJ2-5
D: .

CDR3: ASSRTGLSPLH
V: TRBV5-8
J: TRBJ1-6
D: TRBD1

CDR3: ASSSDREQY
V: TRBV11-1
J: TRBJ2-7
D: TRBD1

CDR3: ASSLSTESSYEQY
V: TRBV6-1
J: TRBJ2-7
D: .

CDR3: ASSSPGPAGALEQY
V: TRBV28
J: TRBJ2-7
D: TRBD2

CDR3: ASSGQGTDTQY
V: TRBV7-2
J: TRBJ2-3
D: TRBD1

CDR3: ASSFGDVTDTQY
V: TRBV7-9
J: TRBJ2-3
D: .

CDR3: ASSLPPPDTEAF
V: TRBV5-4
J: TRBJ1-1
D: .

CDR3: ASSWGPVESGYT
V: TRBV6-5
J: TRBJ1-2
D: .

CDR3: ASSLTHNRLNEAF
V: TRBV11-2
J: TRBJ1-1
D: .

CDR3: ASATGGRTEAF
V: TRBV27
J: TRBJ1-1
D: TRBD1

CDR3: ASSIQGMNEQY
V: TRBV19
J: TRBJ2-7
D: .

CDR3: ASSQVFAGELF
V: TRBV4-1
J: TRBJ2-2
D: .

CDR3: ASSQALQETQY
V: TRBV4-1
J: TRBJ2-5
D: .

CDR3: ASSLGQGSNTIY
V: TRBV7-8
J: TRBJ1-3
D: .

CDR3: ASSLDGGRADEQF
V: TRBV5-1
J: TRBJ2-1
D: TRBD2

CDR3: SVEDRDGNGYT
V: TRBV29-1
J: TRBJ1-2
D: .

CDR3: AWTTGQGAYEQY
V: TRBV30
J: TRBJ2-7
D: TRBD1

CDR3: ASSYRPRWYTEAF
V: TRBV6-5
J: TRBJ1-1
D: .

CDR3: ASSYKWTGSYEQY
V: TRBV6-5
J: TRBJ2-7
D: TRBD1

CDR3: ASSLLLGGNQPQH
V: TRBV28
J: TRBJ1-5
D: .

CDR3: ASSVGLAGQTQY
V: TRBV27
J: TRBJ2-5
D: TRBD2

CDR3: ASSFNPGTMNTEAF
V: TRBV6-6
J: TRBJ1-1
D: .

CDR3: ASSLSGQGASSYNSPLH
V: TRBV5-1
J: TRBJ1-6
D: TRBD1

CDR3: ASSLVDSSNYGYT
V: TRBV13
J: TRBJ1-2
D: .

CDR3: ASSPDRVNYGYT
V: TRBV7-8
J: TRBJ1-2
D: TRBD1

CDR3: ASGLGRGEQY
V: TRBV12-5
J: TRBJ2-7
D: TRBD2

CDR3: ASSHLGGSDGNTIY
V: TRBV4-2
J: TRBJ1-3
D: .

CDR3: ASSFSSTSGRLDTQY
V: TRBV7-3
J: TRBJ2-3
D: TRBD2

CDR3: ASSQDLPGGYGYT
V: TRBV4-2
J: TRBJ1-2
D: TRBD1

CDR3: ASSTLAGRGREQY
V: TRBV5-1
J: TRBJ2-7
D: TRBD2

CDR3: ASSFKMGQDVREQY
V: TRBV28
J: TRBJ2-7
D: TRBD1

CDR3: SVKTGTGGYGYT
V: TRBV29-1
J: TRBJ1-2
D: TRBD1